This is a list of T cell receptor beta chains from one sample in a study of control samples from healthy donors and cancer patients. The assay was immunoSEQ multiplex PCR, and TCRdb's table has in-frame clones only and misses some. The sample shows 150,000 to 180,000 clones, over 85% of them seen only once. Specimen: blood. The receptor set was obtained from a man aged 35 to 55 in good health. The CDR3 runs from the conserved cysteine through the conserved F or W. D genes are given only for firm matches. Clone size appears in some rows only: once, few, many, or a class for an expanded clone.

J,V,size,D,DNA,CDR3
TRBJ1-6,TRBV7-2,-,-,TGTGCCAGCAGTTCACAGGGAGGGAGTTCACCCCTCCACTTT,CASSSQGGSSPLHF
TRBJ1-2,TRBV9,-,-,TGTGCCAGCAGCGTAGCTAGTGGCTATGGCTACACCTTC,CASSVASGYGYTF
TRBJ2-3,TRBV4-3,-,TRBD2,TGCGCCAGCAGCCAAGTGAGCGGGGAAGACACAGATACGCAGTATTTT,CASSQVSGEDTDTQYF
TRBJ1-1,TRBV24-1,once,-,TGTGCCACCAGTGATTTGTGGACAGAGGACACTGAAGCTTTCTTT,CATSDLWTEDTEAFF
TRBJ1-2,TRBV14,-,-,TGTGCCAGCAGCCCTTTAGGGGATAACTATGGCTACACCTTC,CASSPLGDNYGYTF
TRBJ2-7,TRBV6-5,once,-,TGTGCCAGCAGTCCCCGGGACGGCTCCTACGAGCAGTACTTC,CASSPRDGSYEQYF
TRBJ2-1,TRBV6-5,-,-,TGTGCCAGCAGTTATTCCCAGGGGGGCGGTGAGCAGTTCTTC,CASSYSQGGGEQFF
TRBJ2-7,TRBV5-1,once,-,TGCGCCAGCAGCTTGGGGCGGAGCGCCTACGAGCAGTACTTC,CASSLGRSAYEQYF
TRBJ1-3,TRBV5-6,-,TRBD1,TGTGCCAGCAGCTTGGACGGGACAGGGGGAAACACCATATATTTT,CASSLDGTGGNTIYF
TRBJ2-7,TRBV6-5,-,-,TGTGCCAGCGGAGGGGGCCCCTACGAGCAGTACTTC,CASGGGPYEQYF
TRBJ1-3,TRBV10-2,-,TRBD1,TGCGCCAGCAAGGACAGGGAGGGCACCATATATTTT,CASKDREGTIYF
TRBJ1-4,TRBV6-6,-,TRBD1,TGTGCCAGCAGCCGGGACAGGGGTTACGAAAAACTGTTTTTT,CASSRDRGYEKLFF
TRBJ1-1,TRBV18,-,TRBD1,TGTGCCAGCTCAGACGACAGGGTTGGCACTGAAGCTTTCTTT,CASSDDRVGTEAFF
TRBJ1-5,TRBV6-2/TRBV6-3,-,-,TGTGCCAGCAGTAGGGACGGAGGAAAATATCAGCCCCAGCATTTT,CASSRDGGKYQPQHF
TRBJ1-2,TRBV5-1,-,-,TGCGCCAGCAGCTTGAAGCAGGGCTCACCGTCCTCTAGTGGCTACACCTTC,CASSLKQGSPSSSGYTF
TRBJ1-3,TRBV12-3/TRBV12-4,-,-,TGTGCCAGCAGTCCCCTTGACACCATATATTTT,CASSPLDTIYF
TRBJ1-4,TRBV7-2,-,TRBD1,TGTGCCAGCAGCCTCGACAGGGGAGATGAAAAACTGTTTTTT,CASSLDRGDEKLFF
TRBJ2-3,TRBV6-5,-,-,TGTGCCAGCAGTTACGATACCACAGATACGCAGTATTTT,CASSYDTTDTQYF
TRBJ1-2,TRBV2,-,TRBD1,TGTGCCAGCAGTCAAGGGGGCGCCGGAGGCTACACCTTC,CASSQGGAGGYTF
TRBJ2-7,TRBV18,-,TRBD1,TGTGCCAGCTCACCCTCCGGGACAGTCTACGAGCAGTACTTC,CASSPSGTVYEQYF
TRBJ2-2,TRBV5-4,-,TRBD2,TGTGCCAGCCGTAGCGGGGGGGCAAGAAACACCGGGGAGCTGTTTTTT,CASRSGGARNTGELFF
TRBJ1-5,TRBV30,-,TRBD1,TGTGCCTGGAACAGGGGGCAAAATCAGCCCCAGCATTTT,CAWNRGQNQPQHF
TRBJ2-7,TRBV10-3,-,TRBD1,TGTGCCATCAGTGAGTCGGGACAGGCCCTCTACGAGCAGTACTTC,CAISESGQALYEQYF
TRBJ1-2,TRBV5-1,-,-,TGCGCCAGCAGCTTGGGACATCCTAACTATGGCTACACCTTC,CASSLGHPNYGYTF
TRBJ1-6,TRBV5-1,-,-,TGCGCCAGCAGCTTGTATCGGGCGGGGGGGACCAAGGGTTCACCCCTCCACTTT,CASSLYRAGGTKGSPLHF
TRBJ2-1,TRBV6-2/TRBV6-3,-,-,TGTGCCAGCAGTTACGTGGTCTACCGCGGCCACAATGAGCAGTTCTTC,CASSYVVYRGHNEQFF
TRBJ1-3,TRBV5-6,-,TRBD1,TGTGCCAGCAGCGCTGGACAGGGGTTCTCTGGAAACACCATATATTTT,CASSAGQGFSGNTIYF
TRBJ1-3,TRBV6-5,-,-,TGTGCCAGCAGCGATTTTAGGGGAGCTGGAAACACCATATATTTT,CASSDFRGAGNTIYF
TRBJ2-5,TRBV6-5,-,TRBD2,TGTGCCAGCAGGGTAGCGGGGGCCAGAGAGACCCAGTACTTC,CASRVAGARETQYF
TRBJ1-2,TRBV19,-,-,TGTGCCAGTAGCAGCGCACCTCACAGGGATGGCTACACCTTC,CASSSAPHRDGYTF
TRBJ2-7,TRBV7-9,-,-,TGTGCCAGCAGCCATCCCGGGACTTACTCCTACGAGCAGTACTTC,CASSHPGTYSYEQYF
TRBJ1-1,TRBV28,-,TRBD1,TGTGCCAGCAGTTGGACAGGGAGAGGAGGTGAAGCTTTCTTT,CASSWTGRGGEAFF
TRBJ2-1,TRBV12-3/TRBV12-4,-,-,TGTGCCAGCAGCCCCCGGGACATTGAGCAGTTCTTC,CASSPRDIEQFF
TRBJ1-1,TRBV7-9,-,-,TGTGCCAGCAGTCTTGTCAGACGGAACACTGAAGCTTTCTTT,CASSLVRRNTEAFF
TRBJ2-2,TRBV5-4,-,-,TGTGCCAGCAGAACCGCCCCCGGGGCCAGGGCTGACACCGGGGAGCTGTTTTTT,CASRTAPGARADTGELFF
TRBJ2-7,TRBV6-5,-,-,TGTGCCAGCAGCGTGGGACACCACTACGAGCAGTACTTC,CASSVGHHYEQYF
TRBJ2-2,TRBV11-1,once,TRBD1,TGTGCCAGCAGCGCACCGGGACAGGAGCAACACCGGGGAGCTGTTTTT,CASSAPGQEQHRGAVF
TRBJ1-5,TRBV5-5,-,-,TGTGCCAGCAGCTTACCGGGCGATCAGCCCCAGCATTTT,CASSLPGDQPQHF
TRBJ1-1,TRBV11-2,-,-,TGTGCCAGCAGCTACGAAACGGGGGCTAGCAGCACTGAAGCTTTCTTT,CASSYETGASSTEAFF
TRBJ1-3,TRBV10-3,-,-,TGTGCCATCAGGACGTCGGCCGCGGGTGGAAACACCATATATTTT,CAIRTSAAGGNTIYF
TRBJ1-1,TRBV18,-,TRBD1,TGTGCCAGCTCAAGTGGGACAGGGGGCACTGAAGCTTTCTTT,CASSSGTGGTEAFF
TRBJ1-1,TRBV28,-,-,TGTGCCAGCAGTTTAGTCCGCCGGAACACTGAAGCTTTCTTT,CASSLVRRNTEAFF
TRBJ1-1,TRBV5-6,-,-,TGTGCCAGCAGCTTGGGGGACGCGGGGGTCGCTTTCTTT,CASSLGDAGVAFF
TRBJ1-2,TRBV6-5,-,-,TGTGCCAGCAGTCCCAGACAAACCCACTACTATGGCTACACCTTC,CASSPRQTHYYGYTF
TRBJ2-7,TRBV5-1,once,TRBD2,TGCGCCAGCAGCACCGGACTAGCCCTCTACTACGAGCAGTACTTC,CASSTGLALYYEQYF
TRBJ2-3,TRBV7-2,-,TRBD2,TGTGCCAGCAGCTTAGGACTAGCGGGGGGGCTTGCAGATACGCAGTATTTT,CASSLGLAGGLADTQYF
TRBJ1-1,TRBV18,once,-,TGTGCCAGCTCACGGGATTGGGACACTGAAGCTTTCTTT,CASSRDWDTEAFF
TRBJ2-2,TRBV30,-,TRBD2,TGTGCCTGGGGAGGGGAGGGGTCACGACAGAACACCGGGGAGCTGTTTTTT,CAWGGEGSRQNTGELFF
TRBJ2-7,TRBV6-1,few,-,TGTGCCAGCAGTGAAGGGGGCAGCTCCTACGAGCAGTACTTC,CASSEGGSSYEQYF
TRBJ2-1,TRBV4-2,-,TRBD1,TGTGCCAGCAGCCAGCTTACAGGGGGCCCCTACAATGAGCAGTTCTTC,CASSQLTGGPYNEQFF
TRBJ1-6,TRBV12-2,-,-,TGTGCAAGTCGCATCCCGACAGGGAAAGACTCACCCCTCCACTTT,CASRIPTGKDSPLHF
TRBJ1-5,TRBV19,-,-,TGTGCCAGTGGTTGGGGGGAGTTGGATAATCAGCCCCAGCATTTT,CASGWGELDNQPQHF
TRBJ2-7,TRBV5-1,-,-,TGCGCCAGCACCCTAGGGGCAGGGGCAGGGGAGCAGTACTTC,CASTLGAGAGEQYF
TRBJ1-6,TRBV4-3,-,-,TGCGCCAGCAGCCAAAATCACGGGGTTGATTCACCCCTCCACTTT,CASSQNHGVDSPLHF
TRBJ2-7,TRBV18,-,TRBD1,TGTGCCAGCTCACCAGGACAGGGTACCTACGAGCAGTACTTC,CASSPGQGTYEQYF
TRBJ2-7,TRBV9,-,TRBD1,TGTGCCAGCAGCGAGGGGGGGACAGGGGCCTACGAGCAGTACTTC,CASSEGGTGAYEQYF